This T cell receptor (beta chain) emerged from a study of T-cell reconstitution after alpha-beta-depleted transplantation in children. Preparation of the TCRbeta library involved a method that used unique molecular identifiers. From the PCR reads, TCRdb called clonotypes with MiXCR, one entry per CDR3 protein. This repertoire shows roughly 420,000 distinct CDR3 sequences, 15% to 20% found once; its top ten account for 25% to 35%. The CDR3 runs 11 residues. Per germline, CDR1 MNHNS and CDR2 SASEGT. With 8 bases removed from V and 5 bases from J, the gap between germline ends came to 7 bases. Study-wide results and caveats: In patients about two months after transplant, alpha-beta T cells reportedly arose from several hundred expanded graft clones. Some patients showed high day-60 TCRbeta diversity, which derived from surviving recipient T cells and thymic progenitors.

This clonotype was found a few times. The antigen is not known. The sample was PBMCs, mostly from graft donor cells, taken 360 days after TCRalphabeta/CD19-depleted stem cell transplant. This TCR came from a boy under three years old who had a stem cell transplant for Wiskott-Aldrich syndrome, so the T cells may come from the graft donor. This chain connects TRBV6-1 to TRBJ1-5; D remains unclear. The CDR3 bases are TGTGCCAGCGCCGAAGATCAGCCCCAGCATTTT. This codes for CASAEDQPQHF.